This T cell receptor (beta chain) appears in the sequencing data of a study of long-term antiretroviral therapy in people with HIV. Study-level points and caveats: HIV repertoires spanned tighter CDR3 length ranges than controls did. The study found that diversity rose after ART but stayed below transplant donor controls.

Survey-level immunoSEQ v3.0 assays were run. TCRdb keeps only in-frame clones here, not all; method: immunoSEQ multiplex PCR. The profile shows 45,000 or so clones, roughly 95% of them singletons. Treatment for all HIV-infected participants took place in the United States. The germline V and J ends were trimmed by 3 bases and 3 bases, with 11 bases remaining between them. CDR3 length: 13 residues. Germline CDR1 and CDR2: SQVTM and ANQGSEA. In the case of this clone: The antigen remains unidentified.

This clonotype was sampled from a woman in her fifties or sixties with HIV. This sample comprised unsorted PBMCs, obtained 3.7 years after starting antiretroviral therapy. The chain is built from TRBV29-1 and TRBJ1-2; possibly TRBD1 for D (5 bases). CDR3 DNA: TGCAGCGTTGATTGGGGGTGGGACTATGGCTACACCTTC. This codes for CSVDWGWDYGYTF.